Below are 23 T cell receptor beta chains sequenced from a single sample in a study of CD8 T cells in ankylosing spondylitis. Study conclusions and caveats: Typical of ankylosing spondylitis blood, it appeared, was a TCR beta motif of under 10 highly homologous variants.

Their specific antigens are unknown. Each CDR3 protein is one row after TCRdb ran MiXCR on the 5' RACE reads. The data contain approximately 550,000 distinct CDR3 sequences, roughly 12% of them singletons. Source material: blood, either unsorted or a sorted T cell fraction (not recorded which). The receptor source for this set is a male donor with ankylosing spondylitis.

The J gene is TRBJ1-2, the V gene TRBV29-1; D is perhaps TRBD1 (6 bases). V was clipped by 7 bases and J by 6 bases, with 18 bases between them. The CDR3 is 13 residues long. Germline V lookup: CDR1 SQVTM, CDR2 ANQGSEA. The CDR3 loop reads CSAPKGELDGYTF. The CDR3 nucleotides read TGCAGCGCCCCAAAGGGGGAATTGGATGGCTACACCTTC.

V gene TRBV7-2 combines with J gene TRBJ2-1; D may be TRBD1 (5 bases). The germline V gene has CDR1 SGHTA and CDR2 FQGNSA. V lost 5 bases, J lost 6 bases, and 11 bases lay in between. The CDR3 length is 13 residues. As DNA, the CDR3 is TGTGCCAGCAGCCGCAGTCAGGGCAATGAGCAGTTCTTC. It is translated as CASSRSQGNEQFF.

V is TRBV12-3 or TRBV12-4 and J is TRBJ2-3, with D perhaps being TRBD1 or TRBD2 (6 bases each). The CDR3 has 16 amino acids. Trimming cost V 7 bases and J 2 bases, with 19 bases left between them. DNA for the CDR3: TGTGCCAGCAACCTGGAGGGGGGTAGCGCCACAGATACGCAGTATTTT. Its translation: CASNLEGGSATDTQYF.

J is TRBJ2-3 and V is TRBV6-1; 12 bases fit TRBD2. CDR1 MNHNS and CDR2 SASEGT come from the germline V gene. V was clipped by 4 bases and J by 7 bases; unmatched bases: 6. The CDR3 extends over 15 amino acids. The CDR3 region is CASSGLAGEGNTQYF. The CDR3 region has the DNA TGTGCCAGCAGTGGACTAGCGGGAGAGGGAAATACGCAGTATTTT.

This clonotype was seen only a few times. The chain carries TRBV9 and TRBJ1-3; no definite D call. The V end was cut by 0 bases, the J end by 2 bases, with 9 bases between. The CDR3 has 15 amino acids. Germline CDR1 SGDLS, CDR2 YYNGEE. The CDR3 sequence: CASSVEVVPGNTIYF. The CDR3 nucleotides are TGTGCCAGCAGCGTAGAGGTGGTCCCTGGAAACACCATATATTTT.

The chain is built from TRBV20-1 and TRBJ2-1; TRBD2 aligns across 14 bases. The CDR3 spans 15 residues. Germline V lookup: CDR1 DFQATT, CDR2 SNEGSKA (reference sequence). The V gene end was trimmed by 5 bases and the J gene end by 1 base; junction bases not matched to a gene: 1. The CDR3 here is CSAGTSGSSYNEQFF. The DNA of the CDR3 is TGCAGTGCTGGGACTAGCGGGAGTTCCTACAATGAGCAGTTCTTC.

J is TRBJ2-7 and V is TRBV7-9; 7 bases match TRBD1. J was trimmed by 2 bases and V by 5 bases; bases with no gene match: 9. Per germline, CDR1 SEHNR and CDR2 FQNEAQ (reference sequence). The CDR3 sequence is 15 residues long. CDR3: CASSIRDSEAYEQYF. In DNA, the CDR3 is TGTGCCAGCAGCATCCGGGACAGTGAAGCCTACGAGCAGTACTTC.

Many counts were recorded for this clonotype. The V and J genes are TRBV5-1 and TRBJ1-2; D is possibly TRBD1 (5 bases). Between the trimmed V and J ends, which lost 0 bases and 2 bases, there was a span of 11 bases. The CDR3 sequence is 15 residues long. Germline lookup yields CDR1 SGHRS and CDR2 YFSETQ. The CDR3 sequence: CASSLGRDGNYGYTF. CDR3 in DNA: TGCGCCAGCAGCTTGGGCCGGGACGGGAACTATGGCTACACCTTC.

This clonotype showed up just once. This chain uses TRBV4-1 with TRBJ1-5; D remains ambiguous. This CDR3 spans 15 amino acids. The germline gives CDR1 MGHRA, CDR2 YSYEKL. Trimming pared 3 bases from V and 2 bases from J, leaving 11 bases between. CDR3 amino acids: CASSHEVRGNQPQHF. DNA of the CDR3: TGCGCCAGCAGCCACGAAGTAAGGGGCAATCAGCCCCAGCATTTT.

The chain uses TRBV3-1 and TRBJ1-2; 8 bases align to TRBD1. The CDR3 loop spans 14 amino acids. The V and J ends lost 4 bases and 6 bases, in that order; junction bases with no gene match: 7. Germline V gives CDR1 LGHDT, CDR2 YNNKEL (reference sequence). The CDR3 spells CASSLSGGGHGYTF. For the CDR3, the DNA is TGTGCCAGCAGCCTGTCAGGGGGCGGCCATGGCTACACCTTC.

CDR3 sequence (DNA): TGTGCCAGCAGCTTAGCGCAGATATCCGGGGAGCTGTTTTTT. Its translation is CASSLAQISGELFF. This sequence joins TRBV7-2 and TRBJ2-2; D unresolved. The V gene lost 0 bases and the J gene lost 6 bases, with 8 bases spanning the gap. The CDR3 sequence is 14 residues long. Germline-derived CDR1 and CDR2 are SGHTA and FQGNSA.

The table lists this clonotype with a few counts. The chain joins TRBV20-1 to TRBJ1-5; the D is unclear. The CDR3 spans 14 residues. Trimming stripped 0 bases from V and 4 bases from J, with 10 bases between. In germline, CDR1 is DFQATT, CDR2 SNEGSKA (reference sequence). The CDR3 spells CSARDVWENQPQHF. The CDR3 DNA is TGCAGTGCTAGAGATGTGTGGGAAAATCAGCCCCAGCATTTT.

This clonotype was counted only a few times. The chain is built from TRBV24-1 and TRBJ2-2; 7 bases line up with TRBD1. Germline values: CDR1 KGHDR, CDR2 SFDVKD. V lost 4 bases, J lost 0 bases, and 7 bases stayed unmatched. The CDR3 totals 17 residues. This CDR3 reads CATSDLPGTANTGELFF. CDR3 nucleotide sequence: TGTGCCACCAGTGACCTACCCGGGACAGCGAACACCGGGGAGCTGTTTTTT.

This chain joins TRBV19 and TRBJ2-2; 7 bases agree with TRBD2. Germline lookup yields CDR1 LNHDA and CDR2 SQIVND (reference sequence). Trimming removed 4 bases from V and 0 bases from J; junction bases left unmatched: 5. The CDR3 sequence is 16 residues long. The CDR3 loop reads CASSRSSGSNTGELFF. The CDR3 DNA reads as TGTGCCAGTAGTAGGTCTAGCGGATCGAACACCGGGGAGCTGTTTTTT.

A few counts support this clonotype. The V gene is TRBV5-6, the J gene TRBJ1-2, with a possible D match to TRBD1 (6 bases). V shed 4 bases and J shed 2 bases, with 9 bases lying between them. The CDR3 length is 13 residues. Germline loops: CDR1 SGHDT, CDR2 YYEEEE. CDR3 loop: CASSRGQNYGYTF. The CDR3 nucleotides are TGTGCCAGCAGCCGCGGACAGAACTATGGCTACACCTTC.

The chain carries TRBV15 and TRBJ1-1; no reliable D call. The CDR3 loop spans 14 amino acids. Looked up from germline, CDR1 is LNHNV and CDR2 is YYDKDF (reference sequence). Trimming stripped 5 bases from V and 5 bases from J, with 15 bases between. CDR3: CATSARPGETEAFF. The CDR3 coding sequence is TGTGCCACCAGCGCAAGACCGGGAGAGACTGAAGCTTTCTTT.

The table lists this clonotype with a few counts. This chain connects TRBV18 to TRBJ1-3; D unclear. In germline, CDR1 is KGHSH, CDR2 LQKENI. V lost 3 bases, J lost 0 bases, and 9 bases lay in between. The CDR3 consists of 15 residues. The CDR3 region is CASSPSGLSGNTIYF. The CDR3 bases are TGTGCCAGCTCACCCTCTGGACTCTCTGGAAACACCATATATTTT.

The V gene is TRBV24-1, the J gene TRBJ1-5; a possible D gene is TRBD1 (6 bases). CDR1 and CDR2 (germline): KGHDR, SFDVKD. This CDR3 comprises 14 residues. V was shortened by 5 bases and J by 3 bases, with 10 bases between the two germline ends. Here the CDR3 DNA reads TGTGCCACCAGTGTCCCAGGGGACAATCAGCCCCAGCATTTT. Amino acids: CATSVPGDNQPQHF.

This clonotype was counted many times. This chain links TRBV12-3 or TRBV12-4 with TRBJ2-4; a possible D gene is TRBD1 (5 bases). CDR3 length: 14 residues. Trimming pared 5 bases from V and 2 bases from J, leaving 10 bases between. The CDR3 sequence is CASSPDRTKNIQYF. DNA of the CDR3: TGTGCCAGCAGTCCAGACAGAACCAAAAACATTCAGTACTTC.

This clonotype was counted only a few times. This rearrangement joins TRBV30 to TRBJ2-7; D gene uncertain. Germline V gives CDR1 GTSNPN, CDR2 SVGIG (reference sequence). The CDR3 is 14 residues long. V lost 1 base to trimming and J lost 2 bases, with 12 bases between them. The CDR3 region is CAWSGHITTYEQYF. The CDR3 nucleotides are TGTGCCTGGAGTGGCCACATCACAACCTACGAGCAGTACTTC.

This clonotype was recorded only once. The rearrangement joins TRBV14 to TRBJ2-1; 10 bases agree with TRBD2. Germline lookup yields CDR1 SGHDN and CDR2 FVKESK. The CDR3 is 15 amino acids. V was pared by 6 bases and J by 8 bases, with 10 bases of the junction left unmatched. The DNA of the CDR3 is TGTGCCAGCAGACCTAGCGGGAGTGGTTGGTATGAGCAGTTCTTC. It is translated as CASRPSGSGWYEQFF.

The chain employs TRBV7-6 and TRBJ2-2, with 7 bases matching TRBD2. The germline V gene has CDR1 SGHVS and CDR2 FNYEAQ. V was clipped by 4 bases and J by 2 bases; unmatched bases: 4. This CDR3 spans 15 amino acids. CDR3 loop: CASSSSGGNTGELFF. As DNA, the CDR3 is TGTGCCAGCAGCTCTAGCGGAGGAAACACCGGGGAGCTGTTTTTT.

This clonotype was seen more than once but under ten times. The chain employs TRBV7-8 and TRBJ2-7; D is undetermined. Germline CDR1 SGHVS, CDR2 FQNEAQ. The length of the CDR3 is 14 residues. V gave up 1 base and J gave up 0 bases, with 7 bases separating them. CDR3 sequence: CASSLVPASYEQYV. CDR3 bases: TGTGCCAGCAGCTTAGTTCCCGCCTCCTACGAGCAGTACGTC.